Following are 26 T cell receptor beta chains from one sample sequenced in a study of OX40 agonist ivuxolimab in advanced cancers. The method behind the library was the immunoSEQ multiplex PCR assay. TCRdb holds this immuneACCESS table with in-frame rearrangements only. Some clones are missing; in checked studies, unresolved V genes explain under half, and the rest has no known cause. In all, the sample holds tens of thousands of clones, and 83% of those were seen once. The ten largest make up over 1.3% of the sample. The source was CD4+ or CD8+ T cells sorted from blood, collected in a trial of the OX40 agonist ivuxolimab. These TCRs come from an adult with an advanced solid tumor such as melanoma, head and neck, liver or kidney cancer.

V is TRBV20-1 and J is TRBJ1-1, with D possibly being TRBD1 (5 bases). The CDR3 is 11 amino acids. Trimming stripped 6 bases from V and 8 bases from J, with 13 bases between. Germline V lookup: CDR1 DFQATT, CDR2 SNEGSKA (reference sequence). The CDR3: CSAPGRGEAFF. As DNA, the CDR3 is TGCAGTGCCCCGGGGCGAGGCGAAGCTTTCTTT.

This clone was counted a few times. The junction departs from the called germline gene at one end, perhaps through a read error. The CDR3 reads CASSLRGVVLF. In DNA form, the CDR3 reads TGTGCCAGCAGTCTACGGGGGGTAGTCCTCTTT. V usage is TRBV7-9 and J usage is TRBJ1-3; weak D call: TRBD1 (5 bases). CDR3 length: 11 amino acids. Germline CDR1 reads SEHNR; CDR2 reads FQNEAQ (reference sequence).

The CDR3: CASSPRGSFNTGELFF. The CDR3 DNA is TGTGCCAGCAGCCCGCGAGGGTCCTTTAACACCGGGGAGCTGTTTTTT. V and J are TRBV7-2 and TRBJ2-2; TRBD2 might be the D (5 bases). V was cut by 5 bases and J by 2 bases, with 15 bases left in between. The CDR3 runs to 16 residues. Germline V gene sequence: CDR1 SGHTA, CDR2 FQGNSA.

The chain couples TRBV29-1 to TRBJ1-3; D ambiguous. Germline values: CDR1 SQVTM, CDR2 ANQGSEA. This CDR3 contains 15 residues. V lost 4 bases and J 4 bases, leaving 17 bases between the germline ends. CDR3 sequence: CSVVDQGRYGNTIYF. The CDR3 nucleotides read TGCAGCGTTGTGGATCAAGGGAGGTACGGAAACACCATATATTTT.

The chain is built from TRBV7-2 and TRBJ2-3, with 9 bases lining up with TRBD2. J was trimmed by 2 bases and V by 5 bases; bases with no gene match: 5. This CDR3 has 15 residues. Per the germline V gene, CDR1 is SGHTA and CDR2 is FQGNSA. CDR3 nucleotides: TGTGCCAGCAGCGCAGGCGGGGGGGTCACAGATACGCAGTATTTT. Its protein is CASSAGGGVTDTQYF.

The chain combines TRBV5-1 with TRBJ2-5, with no clear D. Germline V lookup: CDR1 SGHRS, CDR2 YFSETQ. The CDR3 runs to 12 residues. Trimming stripped 1 base from V and 10 bases from J, with 11 bases between. CDR3 coding DNA: TGCGCCAGCAGCTTGAAGGGCGAAGTCCAGTACTTC. Encoded protein: CASSLKGEVQYF.

On this clone: The germline gene is not matched at one end of the junction; a read error may be the cause. The rearrangement uses TRBV5-6 and TRBJ1-1; no reliable D call. This CDR3 contains 15 residues. Germline CDR1 is SGHDT and CDR2 is YYEEEE. CDR3 in DNA: TGTGCCAGCAGCTTGGGACCCCAGCAGAACACTGAAGCTCTCTTT. Protein: CASSLGPQQNTEALF. Full variable domain (missing parts from reference TRBV5-6 and TRBJ1-1): DAGVTQSPTHLIKTRGQQVTLRCSPKSGHDTVSWYQQALGQGPQFIFQYYEEEERQRGNFPDRFSGHQFPNYSSELNVNALLLGDSALYLCASSLGPQQNTEALFGQGTRLTVV.

For the CDR3, the DNA is TGTGCCAGCAGCTTGGACCCTTTGGGGGACAGCCTAAACACTGAAGCTTTCTTT. It codes for CASSLDPLGDSLNTEAFF. The chain employs TRBV5-4 and TRBJ1-1, with 7 positions matching TRBD1. Germline CDR1 and CDR2: SGHNT and YYREEE (reference sequence). J was trimmed by 2 bases and V by 0 bases; bases with no gene match: 13. The CDR3 spans 18 residues. Using reference TRBV5-4 and TRBJ1-1 for the parts outside the CDR3, the full variable domain is ETGVTQSPTHLIKTRGQQVTLRCSSQSGHNTVSWYQQALGQGPQFIFQYYREEENGRGNFPPRFSGLQFPNYSSELNVNALELDDSALYLCASSLDPLGDSLNTEAFFGQGTRLTVV.

The chain employs TRBV6-5 and TRBJ1-5, with 9 bases lining up with TRBD1. From germline, CDR1 is MNHEY and CDR2 SVGAGI. CDR3 length: 15 amino acids. V shed 6 bases, J shed 5 bases, and the junction held 8 bases outside the gene matches. DNA of the CDR3: TGTGCCAGCAGCCGGGACAGGGCTTCGGATCAGCCCCAGCATTTT. It yields the protein CASSRDRASDQPQHF.

This clone was recorded a few times. CDR3 region: CAVGKAGTDTQYF. In DNA form, the CDR3 reads TGTGCCGTGGGCAAAGCGGGGACAGATACGCAGTATTTT. The chain employs TRBV10-3 and TRBJ2-3, with 7 bases identical to TRBD2. CDR3 length: 13 amino acids. The germline V gene has CDR1 ENHRY and CDR2 SYGVKD. Trimming at V came to 11 bases and at J to 3 bases, leaving 8 bases not matched to a gene.

The gene calls are TRBV11-3 and TRBJ1-2, with D perhaps TRBD1 (5 bases). The CDR3 covers 14 residues. V was clipped by 3 bases and J by 6 bases, with 14 bases between them. CDR1 SGHNT and CDR2 YENEEA come from the germline V gene. CDR3 amino acids: CASSFVGVDHGYTF. DNA of the CDR3: TGTGCCAGCAGCTTCGTGGGGGTAGACCATGGCTACACCTTC.

The gene calls are TRBV6-5 and TRBJ1-5; a possible D gene is TRBD1 (5 bases). The length of the CDR3 is 14 residues. The germline gives CDR1 MNHEY, CDR2 SVGAGI. Trimming took 2 bases from V and 4 from J, leaving 9 bases between them. The CDR3: CASSYRDRNQPQHF. In nucleotides, the CDR3 is TGTGCCAGCAGTTACCGAGACAGAAATCAGCCCCAGCATTTT.

In its sample, this clone was seen a few times. The chain combines TRBV6-1 with TRBJ1-2; D gene uncertain. The CDR3 extends over 10 amino acids. Germline V gene lookup returns CDR1 MNHNS and CDR2 SASEGT. The V end lost 6 bases, the J end lost 4 bases, and 3 bases lay between the germline ends. The CDR3: CASRTYGYTF. The DNA for the CDR3 is TGTGCCAGCAGAACCTATGGCTACACCTTC.

The chain carries TRBV7-9 and TRBJ2-2; TRBD2 is a possible D gene (5 bases). Germline V gives CDR1 SEHNR, CDR2 FQNEAQ (reference sequence). The V end lost 2 bases, the J end lost 4 bases, and 20 bases lay between the germline ends. This CDR3 is built from 18 residues. The chain's CDR3 is CASSLSPGIWVFTGELFF. DNA of the CDR3: TGTGCCAGCAGCTTAAGTCCCGGGATCTGGGTGTTCACCGGGGAGCTGTTTTTT.

This sequence joins TRBV10-2 and TRBJ1-5; D may be TRBD1 (5 bases). The V end was cut by 3 bases, the J end by 0 bases, with 12 bases between. CDR3 length: 16 residues. Germline V lookup: CDR1 WSHSY, CDR2 SAAADI. The CDR3, as DNA: TGCGCCAGCAGTGAAACAGGAACCTATAGCAATCAGCCCCAGCATTTT. Translation: CASSETGTYSNQPQHF.

The chain links TRBV12-5 to TRBJ2-7; D not resolved. The germline CDR1 and CDR2 sequences are LGHNT and FRNRAP. V gave up 6 bases and J gave up 0 bases, with 9 bases separating them. The CDR3 length is 13 residues. The chain's CDR3 is CASGPRSSYEQYF. The CDR3, as DNA: TGTGCTAGTGGCCCCAGGAGCTCCTACGAGCAGTACTTC.

The CDR3 nucleotides are TGTGCCAGCAGTTACCCGGACGGAGGGACGGGGGAGCAGTACTTC. This encodes CASSYPDGGTGEQYF. V gene TRBV6-5 combines with J gene TRBJ2-7; D is perhaps TRBD2 (6 bases). Germline CDR1 and CDR2: MNHEY and SVGAGI. Trimming removed 2 bases at V and 7 bases at J, with 18 bases between. CDR3 length: 15 residues.

The rearrangement links TRBV6-1 to TRBJ2-3; 15 bases map to TRBD2. The V segment lost 2 bases and the J segment 2 bases; nucleotides outside the gene matches: 5. The V gene's germline CDR1 is MNHNS and CDR2 SASEGT. The CDR3 loop spans 18 amino acids. The CDR3: CASSERGTSGGFTDTQYF. The CDR3 DNA is TGTGCCAGCAGTGAAAGGGGGACTAGCGGGGGGTTCACAGATACGCAGTATTTT.

This rearrangement joins TRBV5-1 to TRBJ1-1; 8 bases are shared with TRBD1. CDR1 and CDR2 (germline): SGHRS, YFSETQ. CDR3 length: 14 residues. V was pared by 6 bases and J by 4 bases, with 8 bases of the junction left unmatched. CDR3 nucleotide sequence: TGCGCCAGCAACAGACAGGGGTGGGGCACTGAAGCTTTCTTT. Translated: CASNRQGWGTEAFF.

This chain joins TRBV5-3 and TRBJ2-3, with TRBD2 identical over 14 bases. TRBV5-3 is classed as an ORF, of uncertain function. V dropped 5 bases and J dropped 1; count of bases not matched to a gene: 3. The CDR3 totals 16 residues. CDR3 sequence reads: CARSRTSGGCTDTQYF. Here the CDR3 DNA reads TGTGCCAGAAGTCGGACTAGCGGGGGGTGCACAGATACGCAGTATTTT.

The chain combines TRBV10-2 with TRBJ2-1; D perhaps matches TRBD1 (5 bases). Trimming removed 7 bases at V and 2 bases at J, with 12 bases between. The CDR3 is made up of 14 amino acids. CDR1 is WSHSY, CDR2 SAAADI, per germline. The DNA of the CDR3 is TGCGCCAGCAAGCAGGGTCTTGCCTACAATGAGCAGTTCTTC. It specifies CASKQGLAYNEQFF.

The chain is built from TRBV29-1 and TRBJ2-7; 11 bases line up with TRBD1. J was trimmed by 8 bases and V by 7 bases; bases with no gene match: 4. The CDR3 totals 11 residues. Germline V gene data show CDR1 as SQVTM and CDR2 as ANQGSEA. CDR3 region: CSGTGGEKQYF. The CDR3 DNA sequence: TGCAGCGGGACAGGGGGCGAAAAGCAGTACTTC.

The genes are TRBV4-1 and TRBJ2-1, with a possible D match to TRBD2 (6 bases). The CDR3 has 17 amino acids. V lost 0 bases and J 6 bases, leaving 18 bases between the germline ends. Per the germline V gene, CDR1 is MGHRA and CDR2 is YSYEKL. CDR3 nucleotide sequence: TGCGCCAGCAGCCAAGAAAGGCCCGGGACTTACCGCAATGAGCAGTTCTTC. Its translation: CASSQERPGTYRNEQFF.

The DNA for the CDR3 is TGCGCCAGCAGCCAGGGGTACTACGAGCAGTACTTC. This codes for CASSQGYYEQYF. The chain links TRBV5-1 to TRBJ2-7, with a tentative D call TRBD1 (6 bases). CDR1 is SGHRS, CDR2 YFSETQ, per germline. V was clipped by 4 bases and J by 3 bases, with 8 bases between them. The CDR3 is 12 residues long. The variable domain in full, with the rest retrieved from reference TRBV5-1 and TRBJ2-7, is KAGVTQTPRYLIKTRGQQVTLSCSPISGHRSVSWYQQTPGQGLQFLFEYFSETQRNKGNFPGRFSGRQFSNSRSEMNVSTLELGDSALYLCASSQGYYEQYFGPGTRLTVT.

The chain joins TRBV18 to TRBJ1-5, with D perhaps matching TRBD1 (5 bases). Germline-derived CDR1 and CDR2 are KGHSH and LQKENI. CDR3 length: 16 amino acids. The V and J ends lost 1 base and 0 bases respectively, with 10 bases between them. The CDR3 loop is CASSPLGGSSNQPQHF. CDR3 DNA sequence: TGTGCCAGCTCACCACTTGGGGGAAGTAGCAATCAGCCCCAGCATTTT.

J is TRBJ2-7 and V is TRBV5-1, with D uncertain. The CDR3 is made up of 16 amino acids. Germline loops: CDR1 SGHRS, CDR2 YFSETQ. The ends were cut back, 0 bases at V and 2 bases at J, with 15 bases in the middle. The CDR3 reads CASSLEAALGPYEQYF. CDR3 sequence (DNA): TGCGCCAGCAGCTTGGAGGCGGCCCTAGGTCCCTACGAGCAGTACTTC.